This record covers a single TCR beta chain. This clone was picked up one time. The antigen it binds to is not known. Qualities for individual bases were not recorded, and no much larger clone is one base off. Healthy HIV-negative adults with no recently reported acute infections or vaccinations were included as donors. All donors were Caucasian adults living in Nashville, Tennessee, USA. CD4+ T cells were enriched by magnetic negative selection; naive cells were then positively selected on CD45RA, and the negative fraction formed the memory subset. Blood was obtained by leukapheresis, after which PBMCs were separated by Ficoll-Histopaque density gradient centrifugation and cryopreserved in liquid nitrogen vapor phase. Analytical flow cytometry was used to check the purity and quantity of each magnetically sorted T cell population. From each sorted fraction, genomic DNA was isolated and quantified by UV absorbance on a Nanodrop 2000c.

The germline V gene sets CDR1 to MGHDK and CDR2 to SYGVNS. V ends up 3 bases short and J 4 bases short, with an unmatched junction base count of 12. The CDR3 runs 17 residues from the cysteine to the phenylalanine. Only the CDR3 DNA is retained, 51 bases long and in frame from the first base. The source of the sample is a study of shared clonotypes between healthy human individuals (dated by TCRdb to the early 2020s). Study-level background: The cohort comprised a couple of women and a few men aged 18 to 49 years. For each donor, CD4 naive and CD4 memory were each given three plates, CD8 naive was given two plates, and CD8 memory was given one plate. To estimate repertoire size and how much clonotype sharing occurs between individuals, the study deeply sequenced the blood TCR repertoires of roughly 5 healthy adults. Different laboratories and diverse techniques were used to prepare libraries and sequence TCR repertoires, to increase sequencing depth and limit assay-specific biases. Leukapheresis yielded between about 0.8 and 8.9 billion PBMCs per donor. Study-level results and caveats: Pairwise subsampling indicated that sequencing depth was expected to affect the degree of clonotype sharing among donors. Only blood was sampled, and tissue TCR repertoires likely differ from those in blood. Rarefaction of sorted-subset datasets indicated incomplete sequencing despite the large sequencing depth. When a handful of donors were compared, the shared fraction of clonotypes was about 5% for naive CD4, 3.5% for naive CD8, more than 2% for memory CD4, and less than 0.5% for memory CD8. Naive subsets generally had larger estimated clonotype richness than memory subsets. Higher generation probabilities were observed for clonotypes shared by all four sorted-subset donors than for non-shared clonotypes. The genetic and exposure-history diversity represented was limited by the small number of donors.

Using the deep immunoSEQ assay, multiplex PCR amplified TCR CDR3 regions from genomic DNA. Genomic DNA extracted from each cell subset was distributed evenly over all wells of several immunoSEQ 96-well plates, and each plate served as one replicate. For sorted subsets, each replicate PCR was loaded with 200 ng genomic DNA, equivalent to about 30,000 T cell genomes. The purified libraries were quantified using a Qubit 3.0 fluorometer, sized with a Bioanalyzer 2100, and then quantified again using the KAPA Library Quantification kit. A separate single-read 150-cycle Illumina NextSeq 550 flow cell was used to sequence each immunoSEQ 96-well plate. Processing in the source paper ran as follows. Because the immunoSEQ output held only junctional sequences and lacked quality scores, the filtering could not match the filtering applied to full-length reads. Sequences were annotated with PyIR, a Python wrapper for IgBLAST v1.9, using IMGT germline references to assign V/J genes and CDR3. Any read was removed if the V/J assignment was weak (E-value above 1e-6), the CDR3 was missing, or the read contained stop codons, out-of-frame junctions, or ambiguous translated residues. V3J clonotypes were defined as sequences sharing an identical inferred V gene, J gene, and CDR3 amino acid sequence. Percentage overlap between repertoires was calculated by dividing the number of shared unique clonotypes by the size of the smaller repertoire. RTK rarefaction, the Chao1 estimator, and Recon v2.1 estimates of unobserved clonotypes were used to assess repertoire richness. Generation probabilities for all TCRbeta clonotypes obtained by the gDNA method from four donors were computed using OLGA. TCRdb mirrors the immuneACCESS table, restricted to in-frame sequences. Some clones are absent from its copies; in checked studies, under half trace to an unresolved V gene, and the reason for the others is unknown. Clone size and V and J calls were adopted from that table, with D and trimming inferred from the DNA. Within this sample are about 2.3 million clones, with about nine tenths of them counted one time only. The ten largest clonotypes hold around 0.38% of the sample.

Sequencing input: naive CD4+ T cells from PBMCs. This sample's cell subset or site label indicates: CD45RA+ positively selected. The rearranged chain carries TRBV25-1 and TRBJ1-1, with TRBD1 identical over 9 junction bases. The clonotype was recovered from a man younger than 30 in good health. Some clones in this sample may be carry-over from other donors' samples. The CDR3 here reads CASSDRRTGALVTEAFF. The nucleotide sequence reads as follows: TGTGCCAGCAGTGACCGCAGGACAGGGGCGTTAGTCACTGAAGCTTTCTTT.